This entry lists 10 T cell receptor beta chains sequenced from one sample in a study of blood T cell repertoires in COVID-19. TCRdb's copy holds only in-frame clones and misses some; the assay was immunoSEQ multiplex PCR. The sample shows fewer than 450,000 clones, 90% of them seen only once. Material: PBMCs or T cells enriched from blood (not recorded which). All receptors come from a man aged 18-30 years who had recovered from COVID-19.

The chain joins TRBV11-3 to TRBJ2-7; D gene unclear. Germline lookup yields CDR1 SGHNT and CDR2 YENEEA. This CDR3 contains 15 residues. The V end lost 1 base, the J end lost 0 bases, and 10 bases lay between the germline ends. CDR3: CASSLGGDSSYEQYF. The CDR3 DNA reads TGTGCCAGCAGCTTAGGCGGCGATAGCTCCTACGAGCAGTACTTC.

This rearrangement joins TRBV5-5 to TRBJ2-5; TRBD1 matches 7 bases. Germline CDR1 is SGHKS and CDR2 is YYEKEE (reference sequence). The CDR3 spans 15 residues. V lost 4 bases, J lost 1 base, and 7 bases stayed unmatched. The CDR3, as DNA: TGTGCCAGCAGCCACGATCCAGGGGGCCAAGAGACCCAGTACTTC. The encoded protein is CASSHDPGGQETQYF. Full variable domain (rest looked up from reference TRBV5-5 and TRBJ2-5): DAGVTQSPTHLIKTRGQQVTLRCSPISGHKSVSWYQQVLGQGPQFIFQYYEKEERGRGNFPDRFSARQFPNYSSELNVNALLLGDSALYLCASSHDPGGQETQYFGPGTRLLVL.

Regarding this clone: The identical CDR3 is also encoded by other nucleotide sequences in the sample. CDR3 sequence: CASSQGTEAFF. CDR3 nucleotide sequence: TGTGCCAGCAGTCAGGGGACGGAAGCTTTCTTT. The rearrangement joins TRBV6-5 to TRBJ1-1; D may be TRBD1 (6 bases). Trimming cost V 5 bases and J 8 bases, with 9 bases left between them. Germline V CDR1 and CDR2: MNHEY, SVGAGI. The CDR3 contains 11 residues.

This chain connects TRBV5-4 to TRBJ2-7, with D possibly being TRBD2 (5 bases). The length of the CDR3 is 14 residues. Germline V lookup: CDR1 SGHNT, CDR2 YYREEE (reference sequence). The V and J ends lost 4 bases and 0 bases respectively, with 11 bases between them. The CDR3, as DNA: TGTGCCAGCAGCGCAGGACTGGACTCCTACGAGCAGTACTTC. Translating it yields CASSAGLDSYEQYF.

With regard to this clone: Other DNA variants within this sample encode the same CDR3. V is TRBV5-1 and J is TRBJ2-1, with 13 bases lining up with TRBD2. Germline lookup yields CDR1 SGHRS and CDR2 YFSETQ. With V trimmed by 2 bases and J by 7 bases, 3 bases remained unmatched. This CDR3 has 15 residues. For the CDR3, the DNA is TGCGCCAGCAGCTTTGAGGGACTAGCGGGGAATGAGCAGTTCTTC. It is translated as CASSFEGLAGNEQFF.

The chain couples TRBV11-2 to TRBJ1-2; 7 nucleotides line up with TRBD1. The CDR3 consists of 15 residues. From germline, CDR1 is SGHAT and CDR2 FQNNGV. The J segment lost 8 bases and the V segment lost 5 bases, leaving 14 bases of the junction unmatched. The CDR3 nucleotides read TGTGCCAGCAGCATCATCCGGGACAGTATCTCCGGCTACACCTTC. Translated, it gives CASSIIRDSISGYTF.

V gene TRBV18 combines with J gene TRBJ1-1; the D is unclear. The CDR3 is 16 residues long. V dropped 4 bases and J dropped 1 base, with 16 bases sitting between them. The V gene's germline CDR1 is KGHSH and CDR2 LQKENI. CDR3 DNA: TGTGCCAGCTCACTCGCCACGGGTTCGGCGAACACTGAAGCTTTCTTT. Protein product: CASSLATGSANTEAFF.

The rearrangement links TRBV28 to TRBJ1-4; D is uncertain. The CDR3 is made up of 14 amino acids. V was clipped by 4 bases and J by 7 bases, with 13 bases between them. Germline values: CDR1 MDHEN, CDR2 SYDVKM. The CDR3 loop is CASSSGGGVEKLFF. In DNA, the CDR3 is TGTGCCAGCAGTTCGGGCGGCGGGGTTGAAAAACTGTTTTTT.

CDR3 DNA sequence: TGTGCCACCAGCAGAGATTTGGTAGTCACTAATGGCTACACCTTC. It encodes CATSRDLVVTNGYTF. The chain employs TRBV15 and TRBJ1-2; D is unclear. Germline V gene lookup returns CDR1 LNHNV and CDR2 YYDKDF (reference sequence). The CDR3 is 15 residues long. Trimming took 0 bases from V and 6 from J, leaving 14 bases between them.

This chain joins TRBV3-1 (or the pseudogene TRBV3-2) and TRBJ2-1; 9 positions agree with TRBD1. CDR1 and CDR2 (germline): LGHDT, YNNKEL (reference sequence). Germline trimming cut 4 bases from V and 2 bases from J; bases unmatched to any gene: 3. The CDR3 loop spans 15 amino acids. The CDR3 coding sequence is TGTGCCAGCAGCCCGGGACAGGGAACCTACAATGAGCAGTTCTTC. It encodes CASSPGQGTYNEQFF.